Listed below are T cell receptor beta chains from one sample, sequenced in a study of T cell responses to AZD1222 COVID-19 vaccine. Libraries were prepared by immunoSEQ multiplex PCR; TCRdb keeps only in-frame clonotypes and omits some of them. Of about 150,000 clones detected, roughly 91% appear once; the ten largest clones hold about 1.5%. The starting material was peripheral blood, obtained on day 0 of AZD1222 vaccination. The source is an adult in good health. The CDR3 runs from the conserved cysteine through the conserved F or W. A D gene is named only where the DNA matches it firmly. Not all rows give a size; the values are once, few, many and, for expanded clones, a class.

d_gene: NA
abundance: NA
j_gene: TRBJ2-5
v_gene: TRBV6-5
CDR3aa: CASSSPRGPQETQYF
CDR3nt: TGTGCCAGCAGTTCCCCCCGCGGGCCCCAAGAGACCCAGTACTTC

d_gene: NA
abundance: NA
j_gene: TRBJ2-1
v_gene: TRBV18
CDR3aa: CASSPSPSYNEQFF
CDR3nt: TGTGCCAGCTCACCCTCCCCGTCCTACAATGAGCAGTTCTTC

d_gene: TRBD2
abundance: NA
j_gene: TRBJ2-3
v_gene: TRBV5-4
CDR3aa: CASSVQRGANTDTQYF
CDR3nt: TGTGCCAGCAGCGTCCAGCGGGGGGCTAACACAGATACGCAGTATTTT

d_gene: TRBD2
abundance: NA
j_gene: TRBJ2-2
v_gene: TRBV28
CDR3aa: CASSLMRGTAGELFF
CDR3nt: TGTGCCAGCAGTTTAATGCGGGGGACGGCCGGGGAGCTGTTTTTT

d_gene: NA
abundance: NA
j_gene: TRBJ2-1
v_gene: TRBV19
CDR3aa: CASSTRPTTPSYNEQFF
CDR3nt: TGTGCCAGTAGTACTAGGCCGACAACGCCTTCCTACAATGAGCAGTTCTTC

d_gene: TRBD1
abundance: NA
j_gene: TRBJ1-1
v_gene: TRBV9
CDR3aa: CASSATGTNTEAFF
CDR3nt: TGTGCCAGCAGCGCGACAGGGACCAACACTGAAGCTTTCTTT

d_gene: TRBD2
abundance: NA
j_gene: TRBJ2-4
v_gene: TRBV4-1
CDR3aa: CASSQDAGGAKNIQYF
CDR3nt: TGCGCCAGCAGCCAAGATGCGGGGGGGGCCAAAAACATTCAGTACTTC

d_gene: NA
abundance: NA
j_gene: TRBJ2-3
v_gene: TRBV9
CDR3aa: CASSPRDGLTDTQYF
CDR3nt: TGTGCCAGCAGCCCACGGGACGGACTCACAGATACGCAGTATTTT

d_gene: NA
abundance: once
j_gene: TRBJ2-7
v_gene: TRBV4-1
CDR3aa: CASSQDRSGRYEQYF
CDR3nt: TGCGCCAGCAGCCAAGATAGGAGCGGCCGCTACGAGCAGTACTTC

d_gene: NA
abundance: once
j_gene: TRBJ1-3
v_gene: TRBV6-1
CDR3aa: CASSFPSGNTIYF
CDR3nt: TGTGCCAGCAGTTTCCCCTCTGGAAACACCATATATTTT

d_gene: NA
abundance: few
j_gene: TRBJ2-3
v_gene: TRBV4-1
CDR3aa: CASSSRQENTDTQYF
CDR3nt: TGCGCCAGCAGCTCGAGACAGGAGAACACAGATACGCAGTATTTT

d_gene: TRBD1
abundance: once
j_gene: TRBJ1-3
v_gene: TRBV10-3
CDR3aa: CASLQGARGGNTIYF
CDR3nt: TGTGCCTCTCTTCAGGGGGCCCGGGGTGGAAACACCATATATTTT

d_gene: NA
abundance: NA
j_gene: TRBJ1-4
v_gene: TRBV3-1/TRBV3-2
CDR3aa: CASSQASGEFLFF
CDR3nt: TGTGCCAGCAGCCAGGCTTCAGGGGAATTCCTGTTTTTT

d_gene: NA
abundance: NA
j_gene: TRBJ1-3
v_gene: TRBV5-1
CDR3aa: CASSLDGGYGNTIYF
CDR3nt: TGCGCCAGCAGCTTGGACGGGGGGTACGGAAACACCATATATTTT

d_gene: NA
abundance: NA
j_gene: TRBJ1-2
v_gene: TRBV6-6
CDR3aa: CASSYSIQAANYGYTF
CDR3nt: TGTGCCAGCAGTTACTCTATCCAGGCTGCTAACTATGGCTACACCTTC

d_gene: NA
abundance: few
j_gene: TRBJ1-1
v_gene: TRBV5-1
CDR3aa: CASSGARRREGTEAFF
CDR3nt: TGCGCCAGCAGCGGAGCCCGGCGACGAGAGGGCACTGAAGCTTTCTTT

d_gene: NA
abundance: NA
j_gene: TRBJ2-1
v_gene: TRBV2
CDR3aa: CASSADYNEQFF
CDR3nt: TGTGCCAGCAGCGCGGACTACAATGAGCAGTTCTTC

d_gene: NA
abundance: once
j_gene: TRBJ1-5
v_gene: TRBV3-1/TRBV3-2
CDR3aa: CASSQGRVAFNNQPQHF
CDR3nt: TGTGCCAGCAGCCAAGGTCGGGTAGCGTTTAACAATCAGCCCCAGCATTTT

d_gene: NA
abundance: once
j_gene: TRBJ1-1
v_gene: TRBV9
CDR3aa: CASSPVTVTEAFF
CDR3nt: TGTGCCAGCAGTCCGGTAACCGTCACTGAAGCTTTCTTT

d_gene: NA
abundance: NA
j_gene: TRBJ1-1
v_gene: TRBV11-3
CDR3aa: CASSLDNKITEAFF
CDR3nt: TGTGCCAGCAGCTTAGATAACAAGATCACTGAAGCTTTCTTT

d_gene: NA
abundance: NA
j_gene: TRBJ1-1
v_gene: TRBV5-6
CDR3aa: CASSPGTPNTEAFF
CDR3nt: TGTGCCAGCAGCCCCGGGACACCGAACACTGAAGCTTTCTTT

d_gene: NA
abundance: NA
j_gene: TRBJ2-7
v_gene: TRBV7-2
CDR3aa: CASSLEVDSSLEQYF
CDR3nt: TGTGCCAGCAGCTTAGAAGTGGACTCTTCCCTCGAGCAGTACTTC

d_gene: NA
abundance: NA
j_gene: TRBJ1-1
v_gene: TRBV9
CDR3aa: CASSVDGITEAFF
CDR3nt: TGTGCCAGCAGCGTAGATGGGATAACTGAAGCTTTCTTT

d_gene: TRBD1
abundance: few
j_gene: TRBJ1-2
v_gene: TRBV12-5
CDR3aa: CASGLVLDRDSQTYGYTF
CDR3nt: TGTGCTAGTGGTTTGGTACTGGACCGGGACAGCCAAACCTATGGCTACACCTTC

d_gene: NA
abundance: NA
j_gene: TRBJ1-1
v_gene: TRBV10-3
CDR3aa: CAISGGGGEAFF
CDR3nt: TGTGCCATCAGTGGGGGGGGTGGTGAAGCTTTCTTT

d_gene: NA
abundance: once
j_gene: TRBJ1-1
v_gene: TRBV11-3
CDR3aa: CASSRMTGGNTEAFF
CDR3nt: TGTGCCAGCAGCCGTATGACGGGCGGGAACACTGAAGCTTTCTTT

d_gene: TRBD2
abundance: NA
j_gene: TRBJ2-1
v_gene: TRBV7-8
CDR3aa: CASSISGVSGNEQFF
CDR3nt: TGTGCCAGCAGCATTAGCGGGGTATCGGGTAATGAGCAGTTCTTC

d_gene: NA
abundance: NA
j_gene: TRBJ2-1
v_gene: TRBV7-2
CDR3aa: CASSSETRPDNEQFF
CDR3nt: TGTGCCAGCAGCTCAGAGACTAGGCCTGACAATGAGCAGTTCTTC

d_gene: NA
abundance: NA
j_gene: TRBJ2-2
v_gene: TRBV2
CDR3aa: CASRAFVQTGELFF
CDR3nt: TGTGCCAGCAGGGCCTTCGTCCAAACCGGGGAGCTGTTTTTT

d_gene: TRBD1
abundance: NA
j_gene: TRBJ2-7
v_gene: TRBV18
CDR3aa: CASSATGAGEQYF
CDR3nt: TGTGCCAGCTCCGCGACAGGGGCCGGCGAGCAGTACTTC

d_gene: NA
abundance: NA
j_gene: TRBJ1-2
v_gene: TRBV12-3/TRBV12-4
CDR3aa: CASSFPSYGYTF
CDR3nt: TGTGCCAGCAGTTTCCCGTCCTATGGCTACACCTTC

d_gene: TRBD1
abundance: once
j_gene: TRBJ2-7
v_gene: TRBV7-9
CDR3aa: CASSLRDRGYEQYF
CDR3nt: TGTGCCAGCAGCTTACGGGACAGGGGCTACGAGCAGTACTTC

d_gene: NA
abundance: NA
j_gene: TRBJ2-7
v_gene: TRBV12-3/TRBV12-4
CDR3aa: CASSSTTHYEQYF
CDR3nt: TGTGCCAGCAGTTCCACGACACATTACGAGCAGTACTTC

d_gene: NA
abundance: NA
j_gene: TRBJ2-7
v_gene: TRBV5-4
CDR3aa: CASSRTVGAISYEQYF
CDR3nt: TGTGCCAGCAGCCGTACAGTGGGAGCCATATCCTACGAGCAGTACTTC

d_gene: NA
abundance: once
j_gene: TRBJ1-1
v_gene: TRBV7-9
CDR3aa: CASRLTFGGGGNTEAFF
CDR3nt: TGTGCCAGCAGGTTGACGTTCGGCGGGGGAGGGAACACTGAAGCTTTCTTT

d_gene: NA
abundance: NA
j_gene: TRBJ2-5
v_gene: TRBV18
CDR3aa: CASSQMRTGETQYF
CDR3nt: TGTGCCAGCTCACAAATGAGGACGGGGGAGACCCAGTACTTC

d_gene: TRBD1
abundance: few
j_gene: TRBJ1-2
v_gene: TRBV5-1
CDR3aa: CASSSQGDGDYGYTF
CDR3nt: TGCGCCAGCAGCTCACAGGGGGATGGTGACTATGGCTACACCTTC

d_gene: NA
abundance: NA
j_gene: TRBJ1-4
v_gene: TRBV30
CDR3aa: CAWTPGHGAEKLFF
CDR3nt: TGTGCCTGGACCCCCGGGCATGGGGCCGAAAAACTGTTTTTT

d_gene: TRBD1
abundance: once
j_gene: TRBJ2-7
v_gene: TRBV28
CDR3aa: CASRTPGQGSSYEQYF
CDR3nt: TGTGCCAGCAGAACCCCGGGACAGGGGAGCTCCTACGAGCAGTACTTC